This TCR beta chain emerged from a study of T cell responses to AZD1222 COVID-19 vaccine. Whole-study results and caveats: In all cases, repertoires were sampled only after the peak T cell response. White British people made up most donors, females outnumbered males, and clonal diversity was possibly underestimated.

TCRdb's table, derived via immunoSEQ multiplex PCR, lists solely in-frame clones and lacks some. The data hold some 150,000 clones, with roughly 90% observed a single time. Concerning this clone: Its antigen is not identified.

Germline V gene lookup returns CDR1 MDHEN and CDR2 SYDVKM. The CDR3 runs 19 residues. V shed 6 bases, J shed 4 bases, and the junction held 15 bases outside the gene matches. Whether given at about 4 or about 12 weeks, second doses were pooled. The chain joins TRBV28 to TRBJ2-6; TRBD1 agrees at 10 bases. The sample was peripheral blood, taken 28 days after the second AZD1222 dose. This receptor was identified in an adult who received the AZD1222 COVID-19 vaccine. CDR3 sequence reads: CASSFSLPGQGIGANVLTF. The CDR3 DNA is TGTGCCAGCAGCTTTTCCTTACCGGGACAGGGGATAGGGGCCAACGTCCTGACTTTC.